Below, 30 T cell receptor beta chains from the same sample are listed, as sequenced in a study of OX40 agonist ivuxolimab in advanced cancers. Some clones are missing from TCRdb's copy, which holds only in-frame ones; the method was immunoSEQ multiplex PCR. The sample includes more than 35,000 clones, around 86% of them seen just once. The sample was CD4+ or CD8+ T cells sorted from blood, taken in a trial of the OX40 agonist ivuxolimab. Receptor source: an adult with an advanced solid tumor such as melanoma, head and neck, liver or kidney cancer.

The chain is built from TRBV27 and TRBJ1-2; D unclear. The CDR3 has 14 amino acids. Per germline, CDR1 MNHEY and CDR2 SMNVEV (reference sequence). Trimming took 7 bases from V and 8 from J, leaving 20 bases between them. The CDR3 loop is CASTTLAGTEGYTF. CDR3 nucleotide sequence: TGTGCCAGCACTACTTTGGCGGGTACGGAAGGCTACACCTTC.

The rearrangement joins TRBV6-1 to TRBJ2-5; 8 nucleotides line up with TRBD1. The trim removed 10 bases at V and 2 bases at J, leaving 12 bases unmatched. The CDR3 is 15 amino acids. In germline, CDR1 is MNHNS, CDR2 SASEGT. CDR3 amino acids: CATILLTGVQETQYF. CDR3 bases: TGTGCCACCATACTTTTGACAGGGGTACAAGAGACCCAGTACTTC.

The rearrangement joins TRBV19 to TRBJ1-1; TRBD1 might be the D (5 bases). The CDR3 is 14 amino acids. With 4 bases removed from V and 0 bases from J, the gap between germline ends came to 9 bases. Germline V lookup: CDR1 LNHDA, CDR2 SQIVND (reference sequence). The CDR3 nucleotides read TGTGCCAGTAGTAGGGACCCCATGAACACTGAAGCTTTCTTT. Translation: CASSRDPMNTEAFF.

This chain connects TRBV9 to TRBJ1-1, with 8 bases lining up with TRBD1. This CDR3 has 15 residues. The junction had 2 bases not matched to a gene; V was cut back by 0 bases and J by 1 base. Germline CDR1 SGDLS, CDR2 YYNGEE. For the CDR3, the DNA is TGTGCCAGCAGCGTAGGAGGGACAGGGAACACTGAAGCTTTCTTT. This encodes CASSVGGTGNTEAFF.

V gene TRBV14 combines with J gene TRBJ1-2; D may be TRBD1 (5 bases). Trimming pared 4 bases from V and 4 bases from J, leaving 10 bases between. This CDR3 region has 13 residues. Germline CDR1 and CDR2: SGHDN and FVKESK. The CDR3: CASSLPGVYGYTF. CDR3 in DNA: TGTGCCAGCAGCCTCCCGGGGGTCTATGGCTACACCTTC.

The CDR3 nucleotides read TGTGCCAGCAGTATGGGAACCTGGAGGTATCAGCCCCAGCATTTT. Amino acids: CASSMGTWRYQPQHF. This chain joins TRBV11-3 and TRBJ1-5; D not certain. V was trimmed by 6 bases and J by 5 bases, leaving 17 bases between them. Germline assignment: CDR1 SGHNT and CDR2 YENEEA. This CDR3 spans 15 amino acids.

CDR3 residues: CASSDARQGAGNEQFF. The CDR3 DNA sequence: TGTGCCAGCAGTGATGCCCGACAGGGGGCTGGAAATGAGCAGTTCTTC. This sequence joins TRBV25-1 and TRBJ2-1; 10 bases fit TRBD1. V trimming: 3 bases; J trimming: 7 bases; junction bases outside the gene matches: 9. Germline V gene lookup returns CDR1 MGHDK and CDR2 SYGVNS. The CDR3 runs 16 residues.

Turning to this clone: This CDR3 is also generated by other DNA sequences in the sample. J is TRBJ1-5 and V is TRBV6-5; the D gene is possibly TRBD1 (5 bases). The length of the CDR3 is 14 residues. The V and J ends lost 0 bases and 2 bases respectively, with 5 bases between them. Germline assignment: CDR1 MNHEY and CDR2 SVGAGI. Here the CDR3 DNA reads TGTGCCAGCAGTTACTCGGGGGGCAATCAGCCCCAGCATTTT. Translation: CASSYSGGNQPQHF.

The V and J genes are TRBV18 and TRBJ1-6; no definite D call. CDR1 is KGHSH and CDR2 is LQKENI in the germline V gene. Trimming pared 2 bases from V and 10 bases from J, leaving 9 bases between. The CDR3 length is 13 residues. The chain's CDR3 is CASSPGVRSPLHF. CDR3 coding DNA: TGTGCCAGCTCACCAGGGGTTAGGTCACCCCTCCACTTT.

The chain combines TRBV18 with TRBJ2-3, with 7 positions matching TRBD1. The CDR3 runs 16 residues. The germline CDR1 and CDR2 sequences are KGHSH and LQKENI. With V trimmed by 1 base and J by 0 bases, 4 bases remained unmatched. The CDR3: CASSPLGTASTDTQYF. For the CDR3, the DNA is TGTGCCAGCTCACCACTTGGGACAGCTAGCACAGATACGCAGTATTTT.

About this clone: The junction departs from the called germline gene at one end, perhaps through a read error. This rearrangement joins TRBV5-1 to TRBJ2-3, with D perhaps TRBD1 (6 bases). The germline V gene encodes CDR1 SGHRS and CDR2 YFSETQ. The CDR3 is made up of 11 amino acids. The CDR3 nucleotides read TGTGCCAGCAGTACCCAGGACAGGCAGTATTTT. Encoded protein: CASSTQDRQYF.

The chain uses TRBV10-3 and TRBJ2-7; TRBD1 is a possible D gene (5 bases). Trimming stripped 6 bases from V and 0 bases from J, with 9 bases between. The CDR3 runs 13 residues. Germline V gene lookup returns CDR1 ENHRY and CDR2 SYGVKD. CDR3 residues: CAIRRTLSYEQYF. The CDR3 region has the DNA TGTGCCATCAGGCGGACACTCTCCTACGAGCAGTACTTC.

The chain is built from TRBV7-2 and TRBJ1-1, with D tentatively TRBD1 (6 bases). The CDR3 has 17 amino acids. Germline CDR1 SGHTA, CDR2 FQGNSA. V dropped 5 bases and J dropped 3 bases, with 22 bases sitting between them. This chain's CDR3 is CASSRKSRGIGDTEAFF. Written as DNA, the CDR3 is TGTGCCAGCAGCCGTAAGAGCAGGGGAATAGGCGACACTGAAGCTTTCTTT.

This chain uses TRBV29-1 with TRBJ2-5, with D possibly TRBD1 on 7 matching bases. Germline CDR1 is SQVTM and CDR2 is ANQGSEA. This CDR3 spans 11 amino acids. V gave up 7 bases and J gave up 9 bases, with 15 bases separating them. CDR3 protein: CSAQGTAAQYF. In DNA form, the CDR3 reads TGCAGCGCACAGGGGACTGCGGCCCAGTACTTC.

The rearrangement uses TRBV11-3 and TRBJ2-7; TRBD1 matches 7 bases. The V and J ends lost 5 bases and 4 bases, in that order; junction bases with no gene match: 5. The CDR3 is made up of 13 amino acids. Germline V gene data show CDR1 as SGHNT and CDR2 as YENEEA. CDR3: CASSAGGWYEQYF. The DNA of the CDR3 is TGTGCCAGCAGCGCAGGGGGTTGGTACGAGCAGTACTTC.

V gene TRBV10-2 combines with J gene TRBJ1-2; D unresolved. Trimming shortened V by 0 bases and J by 3 bases, and 5 bases separated the two germline ends. CDR1 WSHSY and CDR2 SAAADI come from the germline V gene. The CDR3 sequence is 13 residues long. The CDR3 DNA follows: TGCGCCAGCAGTGAGTCCTATGACTATGGCTACACCTTC. It specifies CASSESYDYGYTF.

V and J are TRBV27 and TRBJ1-5; D is perhaps TRBD1 (5 bases). The CDR3 is 16 amino acids. Trimming pared 4 bases from V and 8 bases from J, leaving 21 bases between. The germline V gene has CDR1 MNHEY and CDR2 SMNVEV (reference sequence). This CDR3 is CASSSLDAVTREPQHF. In DNA form, the CDR3 reads TGTGCCAGCAGTTCTCTGGATGCGGTGACCAGGGAGCCCCAGCATTTT.

The V and J genes are TRBV7-2 and TRBJ1-2, with D possibly TRBD1 on 5 matching bases. Germline lookup yields CDR1 SGHTA and CDR2 FQGNSA. CDR3 size: 14 residues. V dropped 2 bases and J dropped 2 bases, with 9 bases sitting between them. The CDR3 coding sequence is TGTGCCAGCAGCTTACAGGGATTAAACTATGGCTACACCTTC. Its protein product is CASSLQGLNYGYTF.

The V and J genes are TRBV6-5 and TRBJ2-5; D is tentatively TRBD1 or TRBD2 (5 bases each). The closer fit of TRBJ2-7 to the DNA end suggests the J call may be wrong. Germline-derived CDR1 and CDR2 are MNHEY and SVGAGI. The CDR3 totals 16 residues. CDR3 DNA sequence: TGTGCCAGCAGTTACTCGTACAGTGGGGGCTCCTACGAGCAGTACTTC. Its protein is CASSYSYSGGSYEQYF.

The rearrangement joins TRBV6-6 to TRBJ1-1; perhaps TRBD1 as D (5 bases). The CDR3 runs 13 residues. V lost 2 bases to trimming and J lost 3 bases, with 7 bases between them. CDR1 is MNHNY and CDR2 is SVGAGI in the germline V gene (reference sequence). This CDR3 is CASSYGGDTEAFF. CDR3 DNA: TGTGCCAGCAGTTACGGAGGGGACACTGAAGCTTTCTTT.

The rearrangement joins TRBV30 to TRBJ1-6; maybe TRBD1 (5 bases). This CDR3 has 13 amino acids. CDR1 GTSNPN and CDR2 SVGIG come from the germline V gene (reference sequence). Trimming left V 5 bases short and J 6 bases short, with 11 bases between. The CDR3 is CAWAQQGNSPLHF. DNA for the CDR3: TGTGCCTGGGCGCAGCAGGGTAATTCACCCCTCCACTTT.

J is TRBJ2-7 and V is TRBV7-2; D gene ambiguous. Germline assignment: CDR1 SGHTA and CDR2 FQGNSA. This CDR3 spans 13 amino acids. V was pared by 1 base and J by 3 bases, with 7 bases between. CDR3 sequence reads: CASSLDPSYEQYF. CDR3 sequence (DNA): TGTGCCAGCAGCTTAGATCCAAGCTACGAGCAGTACTTC.

The V gene is TRBV5-4, the J gene TRBJ1-6; no clear D gene. The length of the CDR3 is 19 residues. V dropped 1 base and J dropped 0 bases, with 17 bases sitting between them. Germline-derived CDR1 and CDR2 are SGHNT and YYREEE (reference sequence). CDR3 DNA sequence: TGTGCCAGCAGCTTGATCCTGGGAGGCCCGAGCTCCTATAATTCACCCCTCCACTTT. It translates to CASSLILGGPSSYNSPLHF.

The chain couples TRBV7-2 to TRBJ2-1; 7 positions agree with TRBD1. Trimming took 5 bases from V and 6 from J; bases not matched to a gene: 4. The CDR3 covers 13 residues. The germline V gene encodes CDR1 SGHTA and CDR2 FQGNSA. CDR3 region: CASSADRANEQFF. The CDR3 DNA reads as TGTGCCAGCAGCGCCGACAGGGCCAATGAGCAGTTCTTC.

This clone was observed a handful of times. This rearrangement joins TRBV5-1 to TRBJ1-4, with 9 bases identical to TRBD1. CDR3 size: 16 residues. The germline CDR1 and CDR2 sequences are SGHRS and YFSETQ. The V segment lost 3 bases and the J segment 5 bases; nucleotides outside the gene matches: 8. The CDR3 DNA reads as TGCGCCAGCAGCTATGGGGCCGGGACAGGGAATGAAAAACTGTTTTTT. Its protein is CASSYGAGTGNEKLFF.

The chain carries TRBV7-2 and TRBJ2-3; 8 bases match TRBD2. CDR1 is SGHTA, CDR2 FQGNSA, per germline. There are 18 residues in the CDR3. The ends lost 5 bases at V and 2 bases at J; junction bases unmatched: 15. The DNA for the CDR3 is TGTGCCAGCAGCCCCCTTTCGGGGGGACTAGACTACACAGATACGCAGTATTTT. Translated, it gives CASSPLSGGLDYTDTQYF.

This rearrangement joins TRBV4-1 to TRBJ2-1; D gene uncertain. The V end lost 4 bases, the J end lost 4 bases, and 11 bases lay between the germline ends. CDR3 length equals 14 residues. CDR1 MGHRA and CDR2 YSYEKL come from the germline V gene. The CDR3 sequence: CASSLKAEYNEQFF. CDR3 sequence (DNA): TGCGCCAGCAGCCTCAAGGCCGAATACAATGAGCAGTTCTTC.

This clone was counted a single time. This chain's CDR3 is CASSLFSGYGYTF. The CDR3 nucleotides are TGTGCCAGCAGCCTCTTCTCAGGCTATGGCTACACCTTC. The V gene is TRBV7-2, the J gene TRBJ1-2, with D uncertain. Trimming took off 5 bases at V and 4 bases at J, with 11 bases between the two ends. CDR1 SGHTA and CDR2 FQGNSA come from the germline V gene. The CDR3 has 13 amino acids. Supplemented by reference TRBV7-2 and TRBJ1-2, the full variable domain reads GAGVSQSPSNKVTEKGKDVELRCDPISGHTALYWYRQSLGQGLEFLIYFQGNSAPDKSGLPSDRFSAERTGGSVSTLTIQRTQQEDSAVYLCASSLFSGYGYTFGSGTRLTVV.

The rearrangement joins TRBV4-2 to TRBJ2-3; tentatively, D is TRBD1 or TRBD2 (5 bases each). This CDR3 contains 16 residues. The germline CDR1 and CDR2 sequences are LGHNA and YNFKEQ. Trimming pared 4 bases from V and 3 bases from J, leaving 17 bases between. CDR3 residues: CASSLSGGRTTDTQYF. CDR3 sequence (DNA): TGTGCCAGCAGCCTGAGTGGGGGACGGACTACAGATACGCAGTATTTT.

The chain carries TRBV5-3 and TRBJ2-4; 8 bases line up with TRBD2. TRBV5-3 belongs to the ORF category, with a function that is uncertain. The CDR3 loop spans 17 amino acids. After removal of 1 base from V and 0 bases from J, the junction contained 6 bases not matched to a gene. The CDR3: CARSLFASGLAKNIQYF. The CDR3 DNA reads TGTGCCAGAAGCTTGTTTGCTAGCGGGTTAGCCAAAAACATTCAGTACTTC.